The 4 T cell receptor beta chains given below trace back to one sample, sequenced in a study of blood T cells in healthy people across ages. Next came a second PCR, run for about 6 to 12 cycles, which used a sample-barcoded 5' primer along with a J-beta primer mix. TCRdb reprocessed the 5' RACE reads with MiXCR, giving one entry per CDR3 protein. The sample comprises just under 750,000 distinct CDR3 sequences, roughly 20% of which are singletons, and roughly 22% rests with the top ten. Sequencing was carried out using blood. The source is a man aged 65 to 85 in good health.

This clonotype was found a few times. J is TRBJ2-1 and V is TRBV7-9; the match to TRBD1 covers 8 bases. The CDR3 totals 16 residues. The germline V gene has CDR1 SEHNR and CDR2 FQNEAQ (reference sequence). V was clipped by 5 bases and J by 5 bases; unmatched bases: 11. The CDR3: CASSPGDRLLHNEQFF. DNA of the CDR3: TGTGCCAGCAGCCCCGGGGACAGGCTTTTACACAATGAGCAGTTCTTC.

The chain carries TRBV3-1 and TRBJ1-1, with D unclear. The CDR3 has 15 amino acids. Trimming took 1 base from V and 6 from J, leaving 15 bases between them. The germline V gene encodes CDR1 LGHDT and CDR2 YNNKEL (reference sequence). CDR3 coding DNA: TGTGCCAGCAGCCAAGTTGGGTTCCGCGTCCCTGAAGCTTTCTTT. Translation gives CASSQVGFRVPEAFF.

This clonotype occurred a few times. The chain has TRBV29-1 and TRBJ2-7; D not resolved. V dropped 4 bases and J dropped 2 bases, with 12 bases sitting between them. The V gene's germline CDR1 is SQVTM and CDR2 ANQGSEA. The CDR3 spans 13 residues. CDR3 in amino acids: CSVVGPTTYEQYF. CDR3 bases: TGCAGCGTTGTAGGACCTACAACCTACGAGCAGTACTTC.

In the case of this clonotype: At one end, the junction sequence differs from germline, possibly due to a read error. J is TRBJ1-1 and V is TRBV29-1; possible D gene TRBD1, 5 bases. The CDR3 sequence is 12 residues long. Germline values: CDR1 SQVTM, CDR2 ANQGSEA. CDR3: CSVEWGNTEAFF. DNA for the CDR3: TGCAGCGTTGAATGGGGGAACACTGAAGCCTTCTTT.